The rows below give T cell receptor beta chains drawn from one sample of a study of blood T cells in healthy people across ages. TCRdb recomputed calls from the 5' RACE reads with MiXCR, one row per CDR3 protein. The profile shows 550,000 to 600,000 distinct CDR3 sequences, roughly 28% of them singletons. Sequences were obtained from blood. Every receptor here comes from a woman in her 70s in good health. Each CDR3 is given with its conserved first and last residue. D genes are given only for firm matches. Clone size is stated in some rows and not others, as once, few, many or a class when expanded.

d_call clone_size j_call v_call cdr3_length cdr3_nt cdr3_aa
TRBD2 NA TRBJ2-5 TRBV25-1 15 TGTGCCAGCAGTGAATCGGGGCGGGGGCAAGAGACCCAGTACTTC CASSESGRGQETQYF
TRBD2 NA TRBJ2-5 TRBV6-1 16 TGTGCCAGCAACTCGGGGATAGCGGGGGGCCGGGAGACCCAGTACTTC CASNSGIAGGRETQYF
NA NA TRBJ1-3 TRBV5-6 14 TGTGCCAGCAGCTTAGGGGTTGTTGGAAACACCATATATTTT CASSLGVVGNTIYF
NA NA TRBJ1-5 TRBV14 13 TGTGCCAGCAGCCAAGATCTGGGGCAGCCCCAGCATTTT CASSQDLGQPQHF
TRBD2 NA TRBJ2-3 TRBV7-2 16 TGTGCCAGCAGCTTAGGTAGCGGGGGGCAACGAGATACGCAGTATTTT CASSLGSGGQRDTQYF
NA few TRBJ2-2 TRBV5-5 17 TGTGCCAGCAGCTTGGCCCGTGGGGGCGCGGGGACCGGGGAGCTGTTTTTT CASSLARGGAGTGELFF
NA NA TRBJ2-5 TRBV20-1 15 TGCAGTGCTAGGGACTCAAGCGGAGACCAAGAGACCCAGTACTTC CSARDSSGDQETQYF
TRBD1 NA TRBJ1-2 TRBV13 15 TGTGCCAGCAGCCCTCGACCAGGGGGGGACTATGGCTACACCTTC CASSPRPGGDYGYTF
TRBD2 NA TRBJ2-2 TRBV7-2 15 TGTGCCAGCAGCTTAGGGACTAGCGTCTCCGGGGAGCTGTTTTTT CASSLGTSVSGELFF
NA NA TRBJ1-1 TRBV20-1 13 TGCAGTGCTCCCCAGGGAGGGAGCACTGAAGCTTTCTTT CSAPQGGSTEAFF
NA few TRBJ2-5 TRBV20-1 13 TGCAGTGCGAGCGGCAGGGGATCAGAGACCCAGTACTTC CSASGRGSETQYF
NA NA TRBJ2-4 TRBV20-1 13 TGCAGTGCTAGAGGGGCCTCCTACGGTATTCAGCACTTC CSARGASYGIQHF
NA NA TRBJ1-1 TRBV5-1 14 TGCGCCAGCAGCCGACAGGCCCAGAACACTGAAGCTTTCTTT CASSRQAQNTEAFF
TRBD2 few TRBJ2-2 TRBV7-9 19 TGTGCCAGCAGCTTCAAGGGACTAGCGGGGGGTTCTTCAACCGGGGAGCTGTTTTTT CASSFKGLAGGSSTGELFF
TRBD1 NA TRBJ1-2 TRBV12-3/TRBV12-4 15 TGCGCCAGCAGCCAAAGACGGACAGGGATGGATGGCTACACCTTC CASSQRRTGMDGYTF
TRBD2 NA TRBJ2-2 TRBV3-1 16 TGTGCCAGCAGCCATGGCGGGGGAAAGAACACCGGGGAGCTGTTTTTT CASSHGGGKNTGELFF
TRBD2 NA TRBJ2-3 TRBV29-1 14 TGCAGCATTCTAACTAGCGGGGGAACAGATACGCAGTATTTT CSILTSGGTDTQYF
NA few TRBJ1-6 TRBV7-9 13 TGTGCCAGCACTGGGACATCTAATTCACCCCTCCACTTT CASTGTSNSPLHF
NA NA TRBJ2-5 TRBV7-9 16 TGTGCCAGCAGCTTTCTAAAATCGTCGGAGCAAGAGACCCAGTACTTC CASSFLKSSEQETQYF
NA NA TRBJ1-4 TRBV4-3 20 TGCGCCAGCAGCCAAGATCCCCCGGGGGGCCTCCGAGGTGCTCATGAAAAACTGTTTTTT CASSQDPPGGLRGAHEKLFF
NA NA TRBJ2-2 TRBV7-2 12 TGTGCCAGCAACTTTCCTCCCGGGGAGCTGTTTTTT CASNFPPGELFF
NA NA TRBJ2-1 TRBV7-9 13 TGTGCCACCGAAGTGGGCAGAACCTCTGAGCAGTTCTTC CATEVGRTSEQFF
TRBD1 few TRBJ2-1 TRBV7-2 19 TGTGCCAGCAGCCCGGGACAGGGGGCCTTTCGTGCCTCCTACAATGAGCAGTTCTTC CASSPGQGAFRASYNEQFF
NA few TRBJ2-2 TRBV27 17 TGTGCCAGCAGTTTATCTACGGACAGATCGAACACCGGGGAGCTGTTTTTT CASSLSTDRSNTGELFF
NA NA TRBJ1-2 TRBV25-1 16 TGTGCCAGCAGTGAATTTGAGGGCAGGTCTAACTATGGCTACACCTTC CASSEFEGRSNYGYTF
NA NA TRBJ1-1 TRBV20-1 13 TGCAGTGCTAGAGTTTACAGGGACACTGAAGCTTTCTTT CSARVYRDTEAFF
NA few TRBJ1-2 TRBV6-5 12 TGTGCCAGCAGTACATCCGGGAGTCGCTACACCTTC CASSTSGSRYTF
NA NA TRBJ2-7 TRBV10-3 11 TGTGCCATCAGAAGCCCCTACGAGCAGTACTTC CAIRSPYEQYF
TRBD2 many TRBJ2-5 TRBV20-1 14 TGCAGTGCTAACCCAGCGGGGGGTGCAGAGACCCAGTACTTC CSANPAGGAETQYF